These T cell receptor beta chains were read from a single sample in a study of T cell changes during pregnancy in multiple sclerosis. Produced via immunoSEQ multiplex PCR; TCRdb's table is partial and in-frame only. The top ten clones hold less than 0.25% of a sample with 40,000 to 65,000 clones, 85% to 95% of them seen once. The sample in question was CD4+ T cells from peripheral blood mononuclear cells, obtained in the third trimester of pregnancy. These TCRs come from a female donor with multiple sclerosis, enrolled in a pregnancy study. Both conserved end residues are part of each CDR3. Each record gives: clone size, V gene, J gene, D gene, CDR3 protein, CDR3 DNA. A D gene is named only where the DNA matches it firmly. Clone size is not always given. Where it is, it says once, few, many or a class for expanded clones.

size: -
V: TRBV9
J: TRBJ2-5
D: -
CDR3: CASSPSQMSGTQYF
DNA: TGTGCCAGCAGCCCATCCCAAATGTCAGGGACCCAGTACTTC

size: -
V: TRBV28
J: TRBJ1-4
D: -
CDR3: CASSPPGRANEKLFF
DNA: TGTGCCAGCAGTCCGCCTGGCAGGGCTAATGAAAAACTGTTTTTT

size: -
V: TRBV4-1
J: TRBJ2-7
D: -
CDR3: CASSQSPAGPGASYEQYF
DNA: TGCGCCAGCAGCCAGTCCCCGGCGGGTCCGGGAGCTTCCTACGAGCAGTACTTC

size: -
V: TRBV6-1
J: TRBJ2-7
D: -
CDR3: CASSSGTDPYEQYF
DNA: TGTGCCAGCAGTTCCGGGACTGACCCCTACGAGCAGTACTTC

size: -
V: TRBV12-2
J: TRBJ1-5
D: -
CDR3: CASRLSRSGQPQHF
DNA: TGTGCAAGTCGCTTGAGCAGGTCTGGACAGCCCCAGCATTTT

size: -
V: TRBV28
J: TRBJ2-3
D: TRBD2
CDR3: CASVLAGPSTSTDTQYF
DNA: TGTGCCAGCGTTCTAGCGGGACCGTCAACTAGCACAGATACGCAGTATTTT

size: -
V: TRBV4-2
J: TRBJ2-2
D: TRBD2
CDR3: CASSQATGGPTGELFF
DNA: TGTGCCAGCAGCCAAGCAACGGGAGGGCCTACCGGGGAGCTGTTTTTT

size: -
V: TRBV10-3
J: TRBJ2-1
D: TRBD2
CDR3: CAISDSGSFYEQFF
DNA: TGTGCCATCAGTGACAGCGGGAGTTTCTATGAGCAGTTCTTC

size: -
V: TRBV27
J: TRBJ2-1
D: -
CDR3: CASSSRGPYNEQFF
DNA: TGTGCCAGCAGCTCCCGAGGGCCCTACAATGAGCAGTTCTTC

size: -
V: TRBV18
J: TRBJ2-5
D: TRBD1
CDR3: CASSPLGQGETQYF
DNA: TGTGCCAGCTCACCCCTCGGACAGGGAGAGACCCAGTACTTC

size: -
V: TRBV9
J: TRBJ2-3
D: -
CDR3: CASSVRAGASTDTQYF
DNA: TGTGCCAGCAGCGTACGGGCGGGGGCTAGCACAGATACGCAGTATTTT

size: -
V: TRBV11-2
J: TRBJ1-4
D: TRBD1
CDR3: CASSLRTGLAEKLFF
DNA: TGTGCCAGCAGCCTCCGGACAGGGTTGGCTGAAAAACTGTTTTTT

size: -
V: TRBV6-5
J: TRBJ2-2
D: TRBD1
CDR3: CASSYGTGVTGELFF
DNA: TGTGCCAGCAGTTACGGGACAGGGGTCACCGGGGAGCTGTTTTTT

size: -
V: TRBV6-1
J: TRBJ1-1
D: TRBD1
CDR3: CASSAGQISEAFF
DNA: TGTGCCAGCAGTGCGGGACAGATCTCAGAAGCTTTCTTT

size: -
V: TRBV6-5
J: TRBJ2-5
D: TRBD2
CDR3: CASSVSSGGSETQYF
DNA: TGTGCCAGCAGCGTCTCTAGCGGGGGTTCCGAGACCCAGTACTTC

size: -
V: TRBV6-5
J: TRBJ1-2
D: -
CDR3: CASSPRLGGGGYTF
DNA: TGTGCCAGCAGTCCCAGACTCGGGGGAGGTGGCTACACCTTC

size: -
V: TRBV6-4
J: TRBJ2-4
D: -
CDR3: CASSDSKEDRTLAKNIQYF
DNA: TGTGCCAGCAGTGACTCGAAGGAAGACAGAACCTTAGCCAAAAACATTCAGTACTTC

size: -
V: TRBV4-1
J: TRBJ1-2
D: -
CDR3: CASSQEAGSILYDYGYTF
DNA: TGCGCCAGCAGCCAAGAGGCAGGGTCTATTTTGTATGACTATGGCTACACCTTC

size: once
V: TRBV6-1
J: TRBJ2-7
D: TRBD2
CDR3: CASSALGSGSNEQYF
DNA: TGTGCCAGCAGTGCGCTCGGTAGCGGGAGCAACGAGCAGTACTTC

size: -
V: TRBV5-8
J: TRBJ2-1
D: -
CDR3: CASSAADFSTYFNEQFF
DNA: TGTGCCAGCAGCGCTGCGGACTTCTCAACCTACTTCAATGAGCAGTTCTTC

size: -
V: TRBV7-9
J: TRBJ2-3
D: TRBD2
CDR3: CASSSRGLAGRTDTQYF
DNA: TGTGCCAGCAGCTCCCGCGGACTAGCGGGTAGGACAGATACGCAGTATTTT

size: -
V: TRBV28
J: TRBJ2-3
D: -
CDR3: CASRRGGTDTQYF
DNA: TGTGCCAGCAGGAGGGGGGGTACAGATACGCAGTATTTT

size: once
V: TRBV19
J: TRBJ2-7
D: TRBD2
CDR3: CASSPQGTSGTYEQYF
DNA: TGTGCCAGTAGTCCTCAAGGGACTAGCGGTACCTACGAGCAGTACTTC